This T cell receptor (beta chain) was sequenced in a study of blood T cells in healthy people across ages (dated by TCRdb to the mid-2010s). In the study overall: In model experiments, template switching captured roughly one uniquely barcoded TCR beta cDNA molecule for every two T cells. Using the same blood draw, the study looked at two additional independent replicas of 1 million unique cDNA reads for two donors, one aged 18 to 29 and the other aged 80 or older. Four age groups were formed from the donors: young (average approximately 15 years), middle-aged (approximately 40), aged (62) and long-lived (approximately 80). Age-related changes in TCR beta repertoire diversity were measured in the study by deep sequencing normalized with unique cDNA molecular identifiers.

This clonotype was counted only a few times. Its antigen target is currently unknown. No base quality information exists; no much larger clone differs at one position. Donors were around 37 systemically healthy Caucasian individuals from Russia aged 6 to 90 years. Each donor gave around 9 milliliters of peripheral blood, collected into EDTA-treated Vacutainer tubes. PBMCs were isolated by Ficoll-Paque density-gradient centrifugation, with at least 7 million obtained per sample. Total RNA was extracted from PBMCs with Trizol reagent, with at least 6 micrograms obtained per sample. Naive CD45RAhigh/CD27high T cell percentages were measured by flow cytometry on a PBMC aliquot from every donor. The CDR3 runs 10 amino acids, cysteine and phenylalanine included. The entry retains the CDR3 DNA only, 30 bases that are in frame from base 1. V is reduced by 5 bases and J by 11 bases, leaving a spacing of 9 bases between them. The germline V gene yields MDHEN for CDR1 and SYDVKM for CDR2.

What the research found in general, with its limitations: Observed TCR beta diversity per million T cells fell roughly linearly with age, and a significant reduction was already apparent by age around 39. Compared with the aged group, more naive CD4+ T cells, fewer expanded clones and increased TCR diversity were shown by the long-lived group, suggesting age selection. Total diversity estimates from one million sequenced T cells were considered lower bounds and underestimates. There was a strong correlation between observed TCR beta diversity and the percentage of naive T cells measured by flow cytometry. Conclusive comparison of naive and antigen-experienced compartments was prevented by the profiling of bulk unsorted PBMCs. Donor CMV infection status was unknown, potentially confounding age-related changes in expanded clonotypes.

Receptor amplification or capture employed 5' RACE. Instrument on record: Illumina HiSeq 2500. A second PCR of 7 to 11 cycles was performed with a sample-barcoded 5' primer and a J-beta primer mix. Each TCR beta cDNA molecule received a unique molecular identifier from a template-switch 5' adaptor carrying 12 random nucleotides. Each sample yielded at least 3 million CDR3-containing paired-end reads. All of the RNA was converted into first-strand cDNA using the Mint cDNA synthesis kit, with a TRBC-specific oligonucleotide serving as the primer. After uracil-DNA glycosylase treatment, a first 18-cycle PCR used universal primers M1SS and BC2_uni_R on all cDNA. Regarding the original processing steps: For normalization, 1 million high-quality reads, each with a distinct molecular identifier, were randomly selected from each sample. Instead of being binned into consensus sequences, reads with shared molecular identifiers were discarded. MiTCR, with a Q25 quality threshold and the strictest error-elimination algorithm, was used for CDR3 identification, clonotype clustering and error correction. Lower-bound total TCR beta diversity was estimated with a nonparametric unseen species model using Euler transformation. TCRdb cleaned the public reads at Q25 with fastp, built clones with MiXCR and kept in-frame beta chains. Rows with one shared CDR3 protein collapse into an entry with the most common genes and DNA. TCRdb's processing, not the authors', yielded these V and J calls. This sample lists 800,000 or so distinct CDR3 sequences; roughly 25% were detected once. Approximately 3.7% of the sample is in the top ten clones.

These sequences were also reported in another study, on T cells of mothers and their children. The second paper states: The donors were nine systemically healthy Caucasian individuals, made up of three mothers and their six children. cDNA synthesis used all of the extracted RNA, with approximately 1.4 ug of RNA in each 15 ul reaction. Sample barcodes and 2-4 random nucleotides were added via the M1S primer in the second PCR. Over 8 million TCR beta CDR3 reads came from each mother, compared with some 3.1 million reads from each child. Thymic selection shapes the output of TCR recombination in a similar way in related and unrelated pairs, and inherited differences have a minor effect. Normalized repertoire overlap was always slightly but never significantly higher in related than unrelated mother-child pairs. With a sensitivity of roughly 93 clones per million clonotypes, no persistent microchimeric T cell clones were detected. The study used deep NGS to compare TCR beta repertoires of mothers and children, seeking features distinguishing related mother-child pairs from unrelated individuals. The mean age was roughly 36 +/- 4 years for the mothers and approximately 11 +/- 4 years for the children. After adapter ligation with NEBNext reagents, the libraries were sequenced on Illumina HiSeq 2000 with 100+100 nt paired-end reads. Mother and child libraries were prepared a month apart and sequenced in separate runs to prevent cross-contamination. Each donor had between roughly 450,000 and 2,300,000 distinct TCR beta clonotypes identified. Naive TCR beta clonotypes were estimated from low-frequency clonotypes matched to each donor's FACS-determined naive share, without sorting.

The sample comprised blood. The chain is made from TRBV28 and TRBJ1-1; a weak D assignment points to TRBD1 (5 bases agree). This receptor was obtained from a boy younger than 18 in good health. CDR3 sequence: CASSGQGAFF. The sequence in DNA is TGTGCCAGCAGTGGACAAGGGGCTTTCTTT.